The rows below give T cell receptor beta chains drawn from one sample of a study of control samples from healthy donors and cancer patients. This table comes from immunoSEQ multiplex PCR, and its TCRdb copy is limited to in-frame clones, with some not included. Of around 110,000 clones in the sample, more than 75% were seen once. Sequenced input: blood. These receptor sequences come from a woman between 70 and 85 years old in good health. Each CDR3 is given with its conserved first and last residue. Fields, in order: V gene, CDR3 protein.

v_call: TRBV6-5; cdr3_aa: CASSYKGRHNEQFF
v_call: TRBV4-3; cdr3_aa: CASSQDGGQPQHF
v_call: TRBV2; cdr3_aa: CASSERLAASEQYF
v_call: TRBV29-1; cdr3_aa: CSVVILVNRYEQYF
v_call: TRBV3-1/TRBV3-2; cdr3_aa: CASSQGRGVPEAFF
v_call: TRBV27; cdr3_aa: CASSSLQGEDQPQHF
v_call: TRBV9; cdr3_aa: CASSVEGTLNTEAFF
v_call: TRBV11-2; cdr3_aa: CASSLISSGNTIYF
v_call: TRBV7-8; cdr3_aa: CASSKGRSLSTEAFF
v_call: TRBV29-1; cdr3_aa: CSVVEGGWTEAFF
v_call: TRBV10-3; cdr3_aa: CAISDQQAYYGYTF
v_call: TRBV9; cdr3_aa: CASSRGQAPSYEQYF
v_call: TRBV5-8; cdr3_aa: CASSFWGTSYEQYF
v_call: TRBV5-5; cdr3_aa: CASSLGTGTGGNQPQHF
v_call: TRBV3-1/TRBV3-2; cdr3_aa: CASSQALASRETQYF
v_call: TRBV3-1/TRBV3-2; cdr3_aa: CASSQQGHTEAFF
v_call: TRBV27; cdr3_aa: CASSPTQLGTVSYEQYF
v_call: TRBV7-9; cdr3_aa: CASSPPANYGYTF
v_call: TRBV5-1; cdr3_aa: CASSLGEDTQYF
v_call: TRBV28; cdr3_aa: CASEGGLGGELFF
v_call: TRBV7-3; cdr3_aa: CASSPTGSYGYTF
v_call: TRBV19; cdr3_aa: CASTEGQHSNQPQHF
v_call: TRBV4-1; cdr3_aa: CASSQGGSTYEQYF